The clone carrying this TCR beta chain appeared a few times. Its antigen is as yet unknown. This sample was included in a study of T cell responses to AZD1222 COVID-19 vaccine. Doses given second, at about 4 or about 12 weeks, were pooled. Libraries were prepared by immunoSEQ multiplex PCR; TCRdb keeps only in-frame clonotypes and omits some of them. Here the sample spans 95,000 to 150,000 clones, 80% to 95% being singletons. Whole-study results and caveats: The sample set comprised mostly white British donors with more females, and clonal diversity was possibly underestimated. Spike-specific TCR breadth and depth rose after two AZD1222 doses.

This TCR was sampled from an adult who received the AZD1222 COVID-19 vaccine. Here the sequenced sample was peripheral blood, taken 28 days after the second AZD1222 dose.

CDR3 sequence: CASSLGGDQPQHF. CDR3 in DNA: TGCGCCAGCAGCTTGGGAGGGGATCAGCCCCAGCATTTT. V gene TRBV5-1 combines with J gene TRBJ1-5; TRBD1 might be the D (5 bases). Trimming cost V 0 bases and J 5 bases, with 6 bases left between them. The CDR3 runs 13 residues. Germline-derived CDR1 and CDR2 are SGHRS and YFSETQ.